The clone carrying this T cell receptor (beta chain) came up many times. Researchers amplified the TCR beta CDR3 regions from RNA transcripts. The HTBI set primed first-round TCR CDR3 RT-PCR. MiXCR, applied by TCRdb to the multiplex PCR reads, yields one record per CDR3 protein. The sample records fewer than 550,000 distinct CDR3 sequences, approximately 24% being singletons. Germline V gives CDR1 SNHLY, CDR2 FYNNEI. The CDR3 totals 14 residues. V was shortened by 6 bases and J by 3 bases, with 14 bases between the two germline ends. The sample comes from a study of T cells in Graves' hyperthyroidism and ophthalmopathy.

The chain is built from TRBV2 and TRBJ1-1; D might be TRBD1 (5 bases). The clonotype originates from a woman aged 25 to 39 with Graves' ophthalmopathy. Material: blood. The CDR3 sequence is CASRRTGTDTEAFF. For the CDR3, the DNA is TGTGCCAGCAGGCGCACCGGGACCGACACTGAAGCTTTCTTT.